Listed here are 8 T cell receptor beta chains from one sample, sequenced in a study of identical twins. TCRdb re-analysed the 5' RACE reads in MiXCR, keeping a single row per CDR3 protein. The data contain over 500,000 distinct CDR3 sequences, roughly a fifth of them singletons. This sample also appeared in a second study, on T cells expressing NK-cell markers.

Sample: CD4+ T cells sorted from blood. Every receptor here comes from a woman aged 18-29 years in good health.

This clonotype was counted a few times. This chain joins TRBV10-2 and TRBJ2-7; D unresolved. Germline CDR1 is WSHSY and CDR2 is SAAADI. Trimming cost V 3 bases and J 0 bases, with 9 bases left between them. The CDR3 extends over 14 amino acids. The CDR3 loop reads CASSDSLSSYEQYF. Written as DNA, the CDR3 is TGCGCCAGCAGTGACTCTCTTAGCTCCTACGAGCAGTACTTC.

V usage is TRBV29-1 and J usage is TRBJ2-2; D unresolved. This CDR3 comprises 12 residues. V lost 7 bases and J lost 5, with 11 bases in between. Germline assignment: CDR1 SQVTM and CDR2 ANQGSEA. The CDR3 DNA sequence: TGCAGCGGCATGGTCGGGACCGGGGAGCTGTTTTTT. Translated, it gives CSGMVGTGELFF.

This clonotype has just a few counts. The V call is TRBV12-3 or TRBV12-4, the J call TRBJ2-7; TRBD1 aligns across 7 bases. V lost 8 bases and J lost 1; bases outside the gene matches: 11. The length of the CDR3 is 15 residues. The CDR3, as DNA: TGTGCCAGCGCCAAAAAAGGGGGCCGGTCCTACGAGCAGTACTTC. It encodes CASAKKGGRSYEQYF.

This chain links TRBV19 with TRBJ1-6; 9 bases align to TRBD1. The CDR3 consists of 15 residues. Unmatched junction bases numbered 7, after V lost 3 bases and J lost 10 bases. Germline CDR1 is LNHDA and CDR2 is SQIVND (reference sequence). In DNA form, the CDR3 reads TGTGCCAGTAGTATTATGGGACAGGGCGGATCACCCCTCCACTTT. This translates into CASSIMGQGGSPLHF.

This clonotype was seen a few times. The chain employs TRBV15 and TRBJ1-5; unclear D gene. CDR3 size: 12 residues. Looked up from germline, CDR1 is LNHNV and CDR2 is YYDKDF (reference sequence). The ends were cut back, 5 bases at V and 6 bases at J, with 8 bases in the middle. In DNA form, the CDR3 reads TGTGCCACCAGCGATCTAAGTCAGCCCCAGCATTTT. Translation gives CATSDLSQPQHF.

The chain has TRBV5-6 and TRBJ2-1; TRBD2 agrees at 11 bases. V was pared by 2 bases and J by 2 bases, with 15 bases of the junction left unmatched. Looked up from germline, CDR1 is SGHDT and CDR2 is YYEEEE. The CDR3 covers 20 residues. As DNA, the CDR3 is TGTGCCAGCAGCTTCGCATACCTTAGCGGGAGGGTCGGGGCCTACAATGAGCAGTTCTTC. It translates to CASSFAYLSGRVGAYNEQFF.

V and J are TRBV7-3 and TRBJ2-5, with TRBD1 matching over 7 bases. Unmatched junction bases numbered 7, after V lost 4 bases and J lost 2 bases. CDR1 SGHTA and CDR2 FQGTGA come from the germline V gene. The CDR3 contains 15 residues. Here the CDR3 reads CASSSKGDSQETQYF. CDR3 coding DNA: TGTGCCAGCAGCTCCAAAGGGGACAGTCAAGAGACCCAGTACTTC.

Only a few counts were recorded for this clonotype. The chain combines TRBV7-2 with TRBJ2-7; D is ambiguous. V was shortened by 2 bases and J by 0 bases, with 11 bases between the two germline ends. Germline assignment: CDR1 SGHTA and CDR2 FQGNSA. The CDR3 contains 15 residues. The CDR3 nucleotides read TGTGCCAGCAGCTTATTTCCCCAGAGCTCCTACGAGCAGTACTTC. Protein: CASSLFPQSSYEQYF. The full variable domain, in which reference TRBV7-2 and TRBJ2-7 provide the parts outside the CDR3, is GAGVSQSPSNKVTEKGKDVELRCDPISGHTALYWYRQSLGQGLEFLIYFQGNSAPDKSGLPSDRFSAERTGGSVSTLTIQRTQQEDSAVYLCASSLFPQSSYEQYFGPGTRLTVT.